This T cell receptor beta chain was documented in a study of cytotoxic CD8 clonotypes in ibrutinib-treated CLL (dated by TCRdb to the early 2020s). In the study overall: The cohort included about 15 treatment-naive and roughly ten relapsed/refractory patients; about 18 were IGHV unmutated. Cryopreserved peripheral blood mononuclear cells were collected at three points: before therapy, at response, and at either sustained remission or disease progression. Longitudinal samples were available for about 30% of the 86 trial participants. Every sample from remission and from progressive disease was obtained while the patients were still on ibrutinib. Samples at response were collected after a median of about 13 months of treatment, with a range of roughly 6 to 40 months. Responses were partial in around 24 patients and complete in 2; after median about 63 months follow-up, roughly 14 stayed in remission and roughly twelve progressed. On average, each sample had approximately 250,000 productive templates and 100,000 or so productive rearrangements. General study outcomes and caveats: Baseline clonality was found to be higher than that of age-matched healthy donors and was strongly correlated with circulating CD8+ T-cell counts. Sampling times were not matched between patients in sustained remission and patients whose disease was progressing, and lymph node repertoires were not examined. Public clonotypes were rare and either shrank or stayed stable during treatment, and the rise in clonality at ibrutinib response reflected expansion of private clonotypes. An increase in clonality was observed at ibrutinib response, with clonality remaining stable during sustained remission and falling back toward baseline at progression.

Remarks on this clone: Its antigen is unknown. The record has no base qualities; no much larger clone is one base away.

Each clonotype received, on average, 10x coverage in deep resolution sequencing performed on a MiSeq, where the target depth lay between 1 in 1 million and 1 in 200,000 T cells. The immunoSEQ hsTCRB Kit was used to generate the TCR beta libraries. In the paper's pipeline: Data were analyzed with ImmunoSEQ Data Assistant and ImmunoSEQ Analyzer, with V, D and J genes assigned per IMGT definitions. Clonality, which ranges from 0 to 1, was calculated as one minus the normalized Shannon entropy of productive rearrangement frequencies. Only overrepresented clonotypes making up at least 0.05% of the repertoire of each patient were included in the public clonotype analysis. About a dozen age-matched healthy donor repertoires from immuneACCESS served as clonality controls. As stored in TCRdb, this immuneACCESS dataset retains in-frame rearrangements with V and J assigned. A fraction of the clones does not appear; measured against another copy, unresolved V genes explain less than half of the discrepancy, and the remainder lacks a known reason. That table gives V, J and clone size, and the DNA gave D and trimming. The sample records tens of thousands of clones, less than 60% of which are singletons. Clones ranked in the top ten supply roughly 15% of the sample.

V and J are trimmed by 6 bases and 8 bases, and the gene matches miss 13 bases of the junction. Spanning cysteine to phenylalanine, the CDR3 consists of 17 amino acids. The read is trimmed to its CDR3 DNA, 51 bases read in frame from base 1. CDR1 and CDR2 (LNHDA, SQIVND) derive from the germline V gene (reference sequence). The intended sense of this specimen's time point label: 12 months on ibrutinib. For TCR beta library preparation, roughly 2 micrograms of genomic DNA were extracted from the cryopreserved PBMCs. Longitudinal blood samples from CLL patients on ibrutinib monotherapy were analyzed using high-throughput TCR beta sequencing. The patients took part in an open-label, single-center phase 2 trial of ibrutinib monotherapy.

The rearrangement joined TRBV19 to TRBJ2-1, with 13 junctional bases fitting TRBD2. The TCR comes from a human donor with chronic lymphocytic leukemia. The source was PBMCs, collected after 12 months of ibrutinib treatment. CDR3 sequence: CASSLHVTSGRTDEQFF. The DNA is as follows: TGTGCCAGTAGCCTACATGTGACTAGCGGGAGGACCGATGAGCAGTTCTTC. The CDR3, completed at both ends by the reference TRBV19 and TRBJ2-1 genes, gives the full variable domain DGGITQSPKYLFRKEGQNVTLSCEQNLNHDAMYWYRQDPGQGLRLIYYSQIVNDFQKGDIAEGYSVSREKKESFPLTVTSAQKNPTAFYLCASSLHVTSGRTDEQFFGPGTRLTVL.